This T cell receptor (beta chain) stems from a study of OX40 agonist ivuxolimab in advanced cancers. About the study: As their treatment, patients were administered ivuxolimab, an agonistic anti-OX40 (CD134) antibody. Dose-escalation cases comprised hepatocellular carcinoma, melanoma, renal cell or head and neck cancer. It was permissible to have had prior anti-PD-1, anti-PD-L1 or anti-CTLA-4 therapy, and around 40% had some. Study-wide results and limits: There were, on average, more expanded clones in CD8+ T cells than in CD4+.

A word on this clone: Its matching antigen is unknown.

The CDR3 contains 17 residues. Germline CDR1 reads WNHNN; CDR2 reads SYGVQD (reference sequence). The V and J ends lost 7 bases and 3 bases respectively, with 24 bases between them. Assay used: immunoSEQ multiplex PCR; TCRdb lists only in-frame clones, some missing. Seen here are some 65,000 clones, 87% observed once, and the top ten hold around 2.7%. The material was CD4+ or CD8+ T cells sorted from blood, obtained in a trial of the OX40 agonist ivuxolimab. The sequence was collected from an adult with an advanced solid tumor such as melanoma, head and neck, liver or kidney cancer. This chain joins TRBV10-1 and TRBJ1-2; maybe TRBD1 (5 bases). This CDR3 is CASITRWAGINDYGYTF. As DNA, the CDR3 is TGCGCCAGCATCACACGTTGGGCAGGGATAAACGACTATGGCTACACCTTC.